What follows is one TCR beta chain and its context. This clonotype was detected a few times. Its specific antigen is unknown. Base qualities are not provided; no much larger clone lies one nucleotide away. These data are taken from a study of response to subunit inactivated influenza vaccine (dated by TCRdb to between 2018 and 2020). Broadly, across the study: The study used deep quantitative T cell receptor repertoire profiling to track responses to a trivalent subunit inactivated influenza vaccine.

Results and caveats for the whole study, not just this receptor: The authors suggested that each seasonal influenza vaccination may recruit only a limited number of new T cells.

The library was built by means of RT-PCR. The sequencer was an Illumina HiSeq 2500. TCRdb's own reprocessing of the public reads used fastp at Q25 and MiXCR and kept productive beta chains. Merged by CDR3 protein, the rows form single entries marked with the most common genes and DNA. For this sample there are 170,000 or so distinct CDR3 sequences; approximately 11% appear just once. About a third of the sample belongs to the ten largest clones. V and J lose 6 bases and 5 bases, and a span of 20 bases separates them. The CDR3, from cysteine to phenylalanine, totals 15 residues. The retained sequence is limited to the CDR3, 45 bases, with the frame set at the first base.

The origin of this receptor is a man aged 45-69 years who received an inactivated influenza vaccine. Donor details come from another sample of the same person, matched by shared clones. Sequencing used CD8+ T cells sorted from PBMCs, obtained 23 to 25 months after vaccination. The receptor chain draws on TRBV12-3 or TRBV12-4 and TRBJ2-7; no D gene is confidently identified. The CDR3 reads as follows: CASSFAPLGADEQYF. The DNA sequence is as follows: TGTGCCAGCAGCTTCGCCCCCCTGGGTGCGGACGAGCAGTACTTC.